These 20 T cell receptor beta chains were sequenced from one sample in a study of T cell responses to AZD1222 COVID-19 vaccine. The repertoire was sequenced with immunoSEQ multiplex PCR; TCRdb's copy has only in-frame clones and lacks some. The sample records about 210,000 clones, 94% being singletons. Specimen: peripheral blood, collected 28 days after the second dose of the MenACWY control vaccine. The receptor source for this set is an adult who received the MenACWY meningococcal vaccine as a control.

This chain uses TRBV28 with TRBJ1-2; no reliable D call. Per the germline V gene, CDR1 is MDHEN and CDR2 is SYDVKM. The CDR3 consists of 13 residues. V was cut by 2 bases and J by 4 bases, with 8 bases left in between. The CDR3 here is CASSLGGSYGYTF. CDR3 coding DNA: TGTGCCAGCAGTTTAGGTGGTAGCTATGGCTACACCTTC.

There are a few counts of this clone. The rearrangement uses TRBV3-1 (or the pseudogene TRBV3-2) and TRBJ1-6, with D unclear. V lost 1 base and J lost 0, with 7 bases in between. CDR1 is LGHDT and CDR2 is YNNKEL in the germline V gene (reference sequence). The CDR3 covers 16 residues. The CDR3 DNA is TGTGCCAGCAGCCAAGCTAGACGCTCCTATAATTCACCCCTCCACTTT. This gives the protein CASSQARRSYNSPLHF.

This clone was recorded once. The V and J genes are TRBV14 and TRBJ1-2, with D uncertain. Between the trimmed V and J ends, which lost 0 bases and 0 bases, there was a span of 8 bases. The CDR3 extends over 15 amino acids. Germline CDR1 is SGHDN and CDR2 is FVKESK. In DNA, the CDR3 is TGTGCCAGCAGCCAAGAGCCATACTCTAACTATGGCTACACCTTC. Amino acids: CASSQEPYSNYGYTF. Full variable domain (outside the CDR3, taken from reference TRBV14 and TRBJ1-2): EAGVTQFPSHSVIEKGQTVTLRCDPISGHDNLYWYRRVMGKEIKFLLHFVKESKQDESGMPNNRFLAERTGGTYSTLKVQPAELEDSGVYFCASSQEPYSNYGYTFGSGTRLTVV.

V gene TRBV19 combines with J gene TRBJ1-5; no clear D. The CDR3 covers 15 residues. V lost 7 bases, J lost 0 bases, and 13 bases lay in between. Per the germline V gene, CDR1 is LNHDA and CDR2 is SQIVND (reference sequence). In DNA form, the CDR3 reads TGTGCCAGTATAGGGCAAGCCCTTAGCAATCAGCCCCAGCATTTT. Protein product: CASIGQALSNQPQHF.

V usage is TRBV18 and J usage is TRBJ1-1; weak D call: TRBD1 (6 bases). CDR3 size: 13 residues. Trimming cost V 3 bases and J 4 bases, with 9 bases left between them. In germline, CDR1 is KGHSH, CDR2 LQKENI. CDR3 bases: TGTGCCAGCTCACCGGGGGGCTTCACTGAAGCTTTCTTT. It is translated as CASSPGGFTEAFF.

About this clone itself: The same CDR3 can be traced to other DNA sequences in this sample. The chain joins TRBV3-1 (or the pseudogene TRBV3-2) to TRBJ1-5; D is unresolved. The germline V gene has CDR1 LGHDT and CDR2 YNNKEL (reference sequence). The CDR3 runs 14 residues. V dropped 1 base and J dropped 2 bases, with 6 bases sitting between them. CDR3 region: CASSQGTGNQPQHF. CDR3 DNA: TGTGCCAGCAGCCAAGGCACGGGCAATCAGCCCCAGCATTTT.

The J gene is TRBJ1-5, the V gene TRBV2, with no clear D. The CDR3 is 14 amino acids. Germline V CDR1 and CDR2: SNHLY, FYNNEI. V shed 0 bases and J shed 9 bases, with 12 bases lying between them. The CDR3 bases are TGTGCCAGCAGTGAAGCGACCGACTGGGGGCCCCAGCATTTT. This codes for CASSEATDWGPQHF. Supplemented by reference TRBV2 and TRBJ1-5, the full variable domain reads EPEVTQTPSHQVTQMGQEVILRCVPISNHLYFYWYRQILGQKVEFLVSFYNNEISEKSEIFDDQFSVERPDGSNFTLKIRSTKLEDSAMYFCASSEATDWGPQHFGDGTRLSIL.

This rearrangement joins TRBV18 to TRBJ1-2; D ambiguous. V shed 0 bases and J shed 7 bases, with 6 bases lying between them. The CDR3 extends over 12 amino acids. CDR1 KGHSH and CDR2 LQKENI come from the germline V gene. CDR3 in amino acids: CASSPPAFGYTF. The CDR3 nucleotides are TGTGCCAGCTCACCACCCGCATTTGGCTACACCTTC.

The chain is built from TRBV28 and TRBJ1-6; 7 nucleotides match TRBD1. This CDR3 is built from 14 residues. V shed 7 bases, J shed 8 bases, and the junction held 8 bases outside the gene matches. Per the germline V gene, CDR1 is MDHEN and CDR2 is SYDVKM. The CDR3 DNA reads TGTGCCAGCATTCCCGGGCAGGGGGATTCACCCCTCCACTTT. Translated: CASIPGQGDSPLHF.

The CDR3 sequence is CASSREGGPTEAFF. The CDR3 bases are TGTGCCAGCAGCCGAGAAGGGGGCCCCACTGAAGCTTTCTTT. V and J are TRBV7-8 and TRBJ1-1; TRBD1 matches at 7 bases. With V trimmed by 5 bases and J by 4 bases, 7 bases remained unmatched. This CDR3 has 14 amino acids. Germline V CDR1 and CDR2: SGHVS, FQNEAQ.

The CDR3 nucleotides read TGTGCCAGCAGCGATCAAGGGACCGGCCTAGGTGTGCAGTACTTC. Protein sequence: CASSDQGTGLGVQYF. The genes are TRBV9 and TRBJ2-7; either TRBD1 or TRBD2 may supply D (5 bases each). The germline V and J ends were trimmed by 3 bases and 9 bases, with 22 bases remaining between them. Germline V lookup: CDR1 SGDLS, CDR2 YYNGEE. The CDR3 extends over 15 amino acids.

The chain combines TRBV6-5 with TRBJ2-5; D gene unclear. Germline values: CDR1 MNHEY, CDR2 SVGAGI. The CDR3 has 12 amino acids. V was shortened by 2 bases and J by 3 bases, with 4 bases between the two germline ends. The CDR3 here is CASSYRKETQYF. The CDR3 DNA reads TGTGCCAGCAGTTACAGAAAAGAGACCCAGTACTTC.

The rearrangement uses TRBV2 and TRBJ2-1, with TRBD2 matching over 8 bases. V shed 6 bases and J 0 bases; nucleotides not matched to a gene: 7. There are 16 residues in the CDR3. Germline assignment: CDR1 SNHLY and CDR2 FYNNEI. The chain's CDR3 is CASRPPLADSYNEQFF. CDR3 nucleotides: TGTGCCAGCAGACCCCCACTAGCGGACTCCTACAATGAGCAGTTCTTC.

As DNA, the CDR3 is TGTGCCAGTAGTATCATCGCGGGACAGTTCTATGGCTACACCTTC. Its translation: CASSIIAGQFYGYTF. The chain couples TRBV19 to TRBJ1-2; 7 bases match TRBD1. Germline CDR1 LNHDA, CDR2 SQIVND (reference sequence). Trimming at V came to 3 bases and at J to 4 bases, leaving 8 bases not matched to a gene. There are 15 residues in the CDR3.

The rearrangement uses TRBV27 and TRBJ1-2; D may be TRBD1 (5 bases). Trimming left V 5 bases short and J 1 base short, with 17 bases between. This CDR3 is 16 amino acids long. Per germline, CDR1 MNHEY and CDR2 SMNVEV (reference sequence). DNA for the CDR3: TGTGCCAGCAGTCCTTCAACAGGTCGCGTTAACTATGGCTACACCTTC. Its translation: CASSPSTGRVNYGYTF.

In regard to this clone: Other DNA sequences from this sample encode an identical CDR3 as well. The chain employs TRBV12-3 or TRBV12-4 and TRBJ2-7; a possible D gene is TRBD2 (5 bases). The CDR3 has 13 residues. V was pared by 5 bases and J by 3 bases, with 11 bases between. CDR3 loop: CASSLGRDYEQYF. The CDR3 DNA follows: TGTGCCAGCAGTCTCGGACGGGACTACGAGCAGTACTTC.

The CDR3 DNA is TGTGCCAGCAGCCGGGGGGCTAGCGCGTACAATGAGCAGTTCTTC. Residues: CASSRGASAYNEQFF. V usage is TRBV7-3 and J usage is TRBJ2-1, with D maybe TRBD2 (7 bases). This CDR3 has 15 amino acids. The germline gives CDR1 SGHTA, CDR2 FQGTGA. V was pared by 5 bases and J by 4 bases, with 15 bases between.

The chain couples TRBV30 to TRBJ2-7; no reliable D call. V lost 0 bases to trimming and J lost 6 bases, with 12 bases between them. Germline assignment: CDR1 GTSNPN and CDR2 SVGIG (reference sequence). This CDR3 spans 13 amino acids. The CDR3 loop reads CAWSVLSLGEQYF. CDR3 coding DNA: TGTGCCTGGAGTGTATTGTCCCTCGGCGAGCAGTACTTC.

The V call is TRBV3-1 (or the pseudogene TRBV3-2), the J call TRBJ1-2, with a possible D match to TRBD1 (6 bases). Germline CDR1 LGHDT, CDR2 YNNKEL (reference sequence). The CDR3 is made up of 18 amino acids. V was shortened by 2 bases and J by 3 bases, with 22 bases between the two germline ends. CDR3 DNA sequence: TGTGCCAGCAGCCAACTTTCCGAGGTTGGGGGGGCTGACTATGGCTACACCTTC. Translated, it gives CASSQLSEVGGADYGYTF.

The gene calls are TRBV5-8 and TRBJ1-2; D not resolved. Germline CDR1 is SGHTS and CDR2 is YDEGEE. CDR3 length: 15 residues. V was trimmed by 0 bases and J by 4 bases, leaving 13 bases between them. The DNA for the CDR3 is TGTGCCAGCAGCTTGGATCCGGCCTTTGGCTATGGCTACACCTTC. Translated: CASSLDPAFGYGYTF.